This T cell receptor (beta chain) was sequenced for a study of cytomegalovirus exposure and HLA in healthy donors. The study, taken as a whole, reports: V- and J-gene trimming of TCR beta was linked (in a later analysis) to a missense DCLRE1C variant.

The PCR ran on 60 Vbeta and 13 Jbeta primers. Some clones are missing from TCRdb's copy, which holds only in-frame ones; the method was immunoSEQ multiplex PCR. This repertoire comprises approximately 80,000 clones; its ten largest clones make up 3.5% to 4%. Comment on this clone: Its antigen is unknown.

The germline V and J ends were trimmed by 7 bases and 10 bases, with 17 bases remaining between them. Germline CDR1 is MDHEN and CDR2 is SYDVKM. This CDR3 spans 12 amino acids. Material for sequencing was PBMCs. This chain uses TRBV28 with TRBJ2-7; D might be TRBD1 (6 bases). The receptor comes from a man between 18 and 29 years old in good health and CMV-seropositive. The DNA for the CDR3 is TGTGCCAGCACCCCCACCCCCGGGACACAGTACTTC. It yields the protein CASTPTPGTQYF.